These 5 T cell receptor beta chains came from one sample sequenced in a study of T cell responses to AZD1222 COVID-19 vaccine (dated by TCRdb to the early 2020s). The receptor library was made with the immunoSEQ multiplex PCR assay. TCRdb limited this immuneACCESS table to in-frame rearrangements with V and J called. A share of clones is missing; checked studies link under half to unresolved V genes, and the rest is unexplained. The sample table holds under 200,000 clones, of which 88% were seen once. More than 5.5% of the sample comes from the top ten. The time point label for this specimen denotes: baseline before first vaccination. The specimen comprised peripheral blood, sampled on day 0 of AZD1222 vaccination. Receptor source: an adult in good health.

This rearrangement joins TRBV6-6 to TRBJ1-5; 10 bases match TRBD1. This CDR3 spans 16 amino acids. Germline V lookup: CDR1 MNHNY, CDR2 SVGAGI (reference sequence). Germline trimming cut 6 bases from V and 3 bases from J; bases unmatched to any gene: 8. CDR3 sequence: CASSRETGGLNQPQHF. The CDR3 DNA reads TGTGCCAGCAGCCGAGAGACAGGGGGCCTCAATCAGCCCCAGCATTTT.

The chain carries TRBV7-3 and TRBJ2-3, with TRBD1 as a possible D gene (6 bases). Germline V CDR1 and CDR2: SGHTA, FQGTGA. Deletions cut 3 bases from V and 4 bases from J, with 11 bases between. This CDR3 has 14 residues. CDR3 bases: TGTGCCAGCAGCTTCCACTCAGGGGCAGATACGCAGTATTTT. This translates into CASSFHSGADTQYF.

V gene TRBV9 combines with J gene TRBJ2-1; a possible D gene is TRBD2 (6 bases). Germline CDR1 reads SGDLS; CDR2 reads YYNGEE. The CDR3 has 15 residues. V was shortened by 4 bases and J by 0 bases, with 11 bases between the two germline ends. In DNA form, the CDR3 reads TGTGCCAGCAGCCCCCCCGGGAGCTCCTACAATGAGCAGTTCTTC. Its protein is CASSPPGSSYNEQFF.

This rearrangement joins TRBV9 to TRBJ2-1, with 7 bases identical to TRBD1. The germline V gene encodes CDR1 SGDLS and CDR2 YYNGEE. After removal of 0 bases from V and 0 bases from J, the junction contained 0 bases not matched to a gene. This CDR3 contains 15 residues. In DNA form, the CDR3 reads TGTGCCAGCAGCGTAGGGGACAGCTCCTACAATGAGCAGTTCTTC. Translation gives CASSVGDSSYNEQFF.

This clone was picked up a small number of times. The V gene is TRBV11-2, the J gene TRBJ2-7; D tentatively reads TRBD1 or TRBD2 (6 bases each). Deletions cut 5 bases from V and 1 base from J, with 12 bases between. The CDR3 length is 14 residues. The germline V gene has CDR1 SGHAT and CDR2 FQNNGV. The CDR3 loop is CASSRGHSSYEQYF. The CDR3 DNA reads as TGTGCCAGCAGCCGGGGGCACAGTTCCTACGAGCAGTACTTC.